The 18 T cell receptor beta chains listed next were all sequenced from one sample in a study of T cells expressing NK-cell markers. No DNA is given; TCRdb re-called the 5' RACE reads and lists each CDR3 protein once. Its clone listing holds around 550,000 distinct CDR3 sequences. Sample: blood T cells: a sorted CD56 or NKG2C T cell subset, CD4+ or CD8+ T cells, or bulk PBMC T cells (not recorded which). The receptors derive from a young man in good health.

The CDR3 sequence: CATSREQAGNSPLHF. This chain connects TRBV15 to TRBJ1-6. This CDR3 region has 15 residues. Germline CDR1 reads LNHNV; CDR2 reads YYDKDF (reference sequence).

J is TRBJ2-3 and V is TRBV5-1; checking the TCRdb D call of TRBD1 is not possible without DNA. CDR1 is SGHRS and CDR2 is YFSETQ in the germline V gene. This CDR3 has 14 residues. CDR3 sequence: CASSQTGAGDTQYF.

This chain uses TRBV4-2 with TRBJ2-1; TCRdb gives TRBD2 as the D gene, but with no DNA this cannot be confirmed. The CDR3 consists of 15 residues. Germline assignment: CDR1 LGHNA and CDR2 YNFKEQ. The CDR3 sequence: CASSQERLANNEQFF.

The V gene is TRBV18, the J gene TRBJ2-7; TCRdb lists TRBD1, though no DNA is available to test this call. The CDR3 is 12 residues long. Germline CDR1 is KGHSH and CDR2 is LQKENI. The CDR3 sequence: CASSEGVREQYF.

The chain carries TRBV12-3 or TRBV12-4 and TRBJ1-5. This CDR3 contains 17 residues. The CDR3 spells CASSGVLAGNSNQPQHF.

The chain employs TRBV20-1 and TRBJ2-1. CDR1 and CDR2 from the germline V gene are DFQATT and SNEGSKA (reference sequence). This CDR3 region has 16 residues. The CDR3: CSARDENVNLYMKQFF.

The V call is TRBV14, the J call TRBJ2-7; there is no DNA to check the TCRdb D call of TRBD1. The CDR3 is 15 residues long. Looked up from germline, CDR1 is SGHDN and CDR2 is FVKESK. The CDR3 here is CASSQRGQGAGEQYF. The full variable domain, completed using reference TRBV14 and TRBJ2-7, is EAGVTQFPSHSVIEKGQTVTLRCDPISGHDNLYWYRRVMGKEIKFLLHFVKESKQDESGMPNNRFLAERTGGTYSTLKVQPAELEDSGVYFCASSQRGQGAGEQYFGPGTRLTVT.

V gene TRBV20-1 combines with J gene TRBJ2-7. Germline values: CDR1 DFQATT, CDR2 SNEGSKA (reference sequence). The CDR3 extends over 11 amino acids. CDR3: CSASPTYEQYF.

J is TRBJ2-1 and V is TRBV14; TCRdb reports TRBD1, a call that lacks DNA to check it against. Per the germline V gene, CDR1 is SGHDN and CDR2 is FVKESK. The CDR3 consists of 13 residues. CDR3 amino acids: CASSTRQGNEQFF.

J is TRBJ1-5 and V is TRBV20-1; TCRdb's D gene call, TRBD1, goes unchecked for lack of DNA. This CDR3 region has 16 residues. Germline V lookup: CDR1 DFQATT, CDR2 SNEGSKA (reference sequence). The CDR3 sequence: CSASPPGGGSNQPQHF.

This chain joins TRBV13 and TRBJ2-5; TCRdb lists TRBD2, though no DNA is available to test this call. This CDR3 has 14 residues. Germline V gene data show CDR1 as PRHDT and CDR2 as FYEKMQ (reference sequence). The CDR3 reads CASSLRAKKETQYF.

The rearrangement uses TRBV7-3 and TRBJ2-2; without DNA, the TCRdb call of TRBD1 cannot be checked. Germline V lookup: CDR1 SGHTA, CDR2 FQGTGA. The CDR3 contains 16 residues. The CDR3 spells CASSLAGGPNTGELFF.

This chain joins TRBV5-1 and TRBJ2-1; TCRdb designates TRBD2, a call that cannot be tested without DNA. Germline CDR1 reads SGHRS; CDR2 reads YFSETQ. CDR3 length equals 16 residues. CDR3 loop: CASSLALGLAGDEQFF.

This sequence joins TRBV10-3 and TRBJ2-1; the TRBD1 assignment by TCRdb is unverifiable without DNA. The CDR3 length is 13 residues. In germline, CDR1 is ENHRY, CDR2 SYGVKD. CDR3: CATETGSYNEQFF.

The chain combines TRBV2 with TRBJ1-6. The CDR3 sequence is 13 residues long. Germline-derived CDR1 and CDR2 are SNHLY and FYNNEI. Here the CDR3 reads CASRSSLNSPLHF. Based on the CDR3 plus reference TRBV2 and TRBJ1-6, the full variable domain is EPEVTQTPSHQVTQMGQEVILRCVPISNHLYFYWYRQILGQKVEFLVSFYNNEISEKSEIFDDQFSVERPDGSNFTLKIRSTKLEDSAMYFCASRSSLNSPLHFGNGTRLTVT.

V gene TRBV9 combines with J gene TRBJ1-1; TCRdb names TRBD1, which stays unverified in the absence of DNA. The V gene's germline CDR1 is SGDLS and CDR2 YYNGEE. The CDR3 runs to 16 residues. The CDR3 sequence is CASSAGTGWVNTEAFF.

The rearrangement joins TRBV4-1 to TRBJ2-1; without DNA, the TCRdb call of TRBD2 cannot be checked. The CDR3 length is 17 residues. Germline V gene data show CDR1 as MGHRA and CDR2 as YSYEKL. The CDR3 loop reads CASSHGLAGASYNEQFF.

J is TRBJ2-1 and V is TRBV28; there is no DNA to check the TCRdb D call of TRBD2. CDR1 and CDR2 from the germline V gene are MDHEN and SYDVKM. This CDR3 contains 15 residues. The CDR3 loop is CASSPPLGSYNEQFF.